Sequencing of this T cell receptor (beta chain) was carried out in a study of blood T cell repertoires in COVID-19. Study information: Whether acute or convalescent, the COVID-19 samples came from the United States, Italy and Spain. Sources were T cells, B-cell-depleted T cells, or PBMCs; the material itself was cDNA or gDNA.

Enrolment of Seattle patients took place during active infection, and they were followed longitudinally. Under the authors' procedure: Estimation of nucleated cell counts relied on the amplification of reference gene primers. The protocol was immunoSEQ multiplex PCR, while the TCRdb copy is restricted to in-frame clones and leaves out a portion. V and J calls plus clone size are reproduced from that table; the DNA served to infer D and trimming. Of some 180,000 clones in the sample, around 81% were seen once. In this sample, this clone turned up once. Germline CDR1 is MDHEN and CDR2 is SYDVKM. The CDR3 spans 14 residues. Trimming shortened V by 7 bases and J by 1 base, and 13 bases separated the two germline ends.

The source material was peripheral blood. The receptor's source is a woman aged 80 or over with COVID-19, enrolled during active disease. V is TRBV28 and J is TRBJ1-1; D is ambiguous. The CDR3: CASTLSGRNTEAFF. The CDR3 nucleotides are TGTGCCAGCACCTTAAGTGGGAGGAACACTGAAGCTTTCTTT.